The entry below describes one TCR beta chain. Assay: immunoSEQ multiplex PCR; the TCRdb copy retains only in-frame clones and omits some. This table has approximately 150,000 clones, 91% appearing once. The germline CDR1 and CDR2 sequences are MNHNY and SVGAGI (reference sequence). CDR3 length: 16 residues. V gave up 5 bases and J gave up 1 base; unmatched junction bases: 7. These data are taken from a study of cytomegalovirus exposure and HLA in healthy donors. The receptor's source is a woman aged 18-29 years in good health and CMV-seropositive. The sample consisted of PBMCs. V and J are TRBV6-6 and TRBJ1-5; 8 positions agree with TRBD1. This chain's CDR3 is CASSRTTGESNQPQHF. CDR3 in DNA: TGTGCCAGCAGTCGGACGACAGGGGAGAGCAATCAGCCCCAGCATTTT.